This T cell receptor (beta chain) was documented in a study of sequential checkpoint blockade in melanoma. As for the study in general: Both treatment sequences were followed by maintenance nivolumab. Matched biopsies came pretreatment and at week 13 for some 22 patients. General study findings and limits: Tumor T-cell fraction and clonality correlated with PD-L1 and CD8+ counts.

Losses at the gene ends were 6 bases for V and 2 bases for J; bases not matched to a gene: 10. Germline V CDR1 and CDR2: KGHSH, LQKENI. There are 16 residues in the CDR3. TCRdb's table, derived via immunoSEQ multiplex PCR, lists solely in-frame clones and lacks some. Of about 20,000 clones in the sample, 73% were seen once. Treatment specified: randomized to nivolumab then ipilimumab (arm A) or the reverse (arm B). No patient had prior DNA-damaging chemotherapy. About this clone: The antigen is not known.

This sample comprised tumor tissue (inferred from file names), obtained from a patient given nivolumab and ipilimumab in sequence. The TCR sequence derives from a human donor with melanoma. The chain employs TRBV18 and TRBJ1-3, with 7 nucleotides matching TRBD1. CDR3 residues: CASSIGAQGTGNTIYF. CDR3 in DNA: TGTGCCAGCTCCATTGGGGCACAGGGGACTGGAAACACCATATATTTT.